These 9 T cell receptor beta chains were sequenced from one sample in a study of T cell clonotyping in hematopoietic cell transplantation. TCRdb's table, derived via immunoSEQ multiplex PCR, lists solely in-frame clones and lacks some. The sample comprises roughly 27,000 clones, around 95% of which are singletons, and less than 1.5% rests with the top ten. Sequencing input: peripheral blood mononuclear cells. The receptors were gathered from a man aged 50 or older in good health. Some clones in this sample may be carry-over from other donors' samples.

The CDR3 sequence: CASSQDLAGGRADTQYF. The CDR3 DNA follows: TGTGCCAGCAGCCAGGATCTAGCGGGGGGGCGTGCAGATACGCAGTATTTT. The chain employs TRBV4-2 and TRBJ2-3; TRBD2 aligns across 12 bases. The germline gives CDR1 LGHNA, CDR2 YNFKEQ. The junction had 8 bases not matched to a gene; V was cut back by 3 bases and J by 4 bases. The CDR3 is 17 amino acids.

The V and J genes are TRBV19 and TRBJ2-7, with TRBD1 identical over 12 bases. V lost 10 bases, J lost 7 bases, and 8 bases stayed unmatched. The CDR3 length is 13 residues. CDR1 is LNHDA and CDR2 is SQIVND in the germline V gene (reference sequence). The CDR3 protein is CATGTGGFVEQYF. The CDR3 DNA is TGTGCCACAGGGACAGGGGGCTTCGTTGAGCAGTACTTC.

The chain has TRBV2 and TRBJ2-1; D not resolved. V gave up 7 bases and J gave up 0 bases, with 7 bases separating them. Germline CDR1 SNHLY, CDR2 FYNNEI. The CDR3 length is 13 residues. Here the CDR3 DNA reads TGTGCCAGCACTCCTCCCTCCTACAATGAGCAGTTCTTC. Translating it yields CASTPPSYNEQFF.

The chain is built from TRBV9 and TRBJ1-1; D remains unclear. V shed 1 base and J shed 2 bases, with 9 bases lying between them. CDR3 length equals 14 residues. The germline V gene encodes CDR1 SGDLS and CDR2 YYNGEE. CDR3 sequence: CASSVSPHNTEAFF. The DNA for the CDR3 is TGTGCCAGCAGCGTATCCCCTCACAACACTGAAGCTTTCTTT.

The rearrangement links TRBV7-7 to TRBJ2-1; D is possibly TRBD2 (6 bases). The CDR3 is made up of 13 amino acids. V lost 2 bases, J lost 7 bases, and 9 bases lay in between. Germline CDR1 SSHAT, CDR2 FNYEAQ (reference sequence). Here the CDR3 reads CASSLTTRNEQFF. The CDR3 nucleotides are TGTGCCAGCAGCTTAACGACTAGGAATGAGCAGTTCTTC.

The chain links TRBV18 to TRBJ1-6; D is unresolved. This CDR3 region has 15 residues. The V and J ends lost 3 bases and 7 bases respectively, with 13 bases between them. The germline V gene encodes CDR1 KGHSH and CDR2 LQKENI. The CDR3: CASSPQQGRNSPLHF. Written as DNA, the CDR3 is TGTGCCAGCTCACCGCAACAAGGACGAAATTCACCCCTCCACTTT.

The V gene is TRBV28, the J gene TRBJ2-3; a possible D gene is TRBD1 (5 bases). Germline loops: CDR1 MDHEN, CDR2 SYDVKM. V shed 3 bases and J shed 2 bases, with 9 bases lying between them. The CDR3 is 14 residues long. CDR3 sequence reads: CASSFTGSTDTQYF. DNA of the CDR3: TGTGCCAGCAGTTTTACAGGCTCCACAGATACGCAGTATTTT.

The chain has TRBV11-2 and TRBJ2-7; 9 bases map to TRBD1. Germline CDR1 reads SGHAT; CDR2 reads FQNNGV. The CDR3 consists of 14 residues. V shed 5 bases and J 6 bases; nucleotides not matched to a gene: 8. The chain's CDR3 is CASSGGQGISEQYF. The CDR3 bases are TGTGCCAGCAGCGGAGGACAGGGGATTAGCGAGCAGTACTTC.

On this clone: The CDR3 does not end in the conserved phenylalanine or tryptophan, so this is likely a read error. It is unclear where the CDR3 begins or ends on the DNA, so no DNA is shown, and the CDR3 is as TCRdb lists it. V is TRBV25-1 and J is TRBJ1-4. Germline lookup yields CDR1 MGHDK and CDR2 SYGVNS. From its first to its last residue, the CDR3 has 8 amino acids. The CDR3 region is CASSESSI.